These 22 T cell receptor beta chains were all obtained from the same sample, sequenced in a study of shared clonotypes between healthy human individuals. Libraries were prepared by immunoSEQ multiplex PCR; TCRdb keeps only in-frame clonotypes and omits some of them. The sample includes roughly 530,000 clones, 90% to 96% of them seen just once. Input material: naive CD4+ T cells sorted from blood. Described subset: CD45RA+ positively selected. All receptors come from a woman aged 30 to 39 in good health.

Here the CDR3 reads CASSLPGDNQPQHF. The CDR3 DNA sequence: TGCGCCAGCAGCCTTCCAGGGGACAATCAGCCCCAGCATTTT. The V gene is TRBV4-1, the J gene TRBJ1-5; D is perhaps TRBD1 (6 bases). Germline CDR1 and CDR2: MGHRA and YSYEKL. This CDR3 comprises 14 residues. V was pared by 4 bases and J by 3 bases, with 10 bases between.

The chain is built from TRBV5-1 and TRBJ2-5, with D possibly TRBD2 on 5 matching bases. The CDR3 extends over 15 amino acids. V lost 4 bases, J lost 9 bases, and 22 bases lay in between. Germline V gene data show CDR1 as SGHRS and CDR2 as YFSETQ. The CDR3 region is CASSSWLAQTPAQYF. CDR3 DNA sequence: TGCGCCAGCAGCAGTTGGCTAGCCCAAACTCCGGCCCAGTACTTC.

The chain combines TRBV7-2 with TRBJ2-2, with 9 bases that match TRBD2. The CDR3 sequence is 15 residues long. Germline V gives CDR1 SGHTA, CDR2 FQGNSA. J gave up 5 bases and V 5 bases, and 6 bases lay outside the gene matches. CDR3 in amino acids: CASSLEAGGTGELFF. The CDR3 DNA sequence: TGTGCCAGCAGCCTCGAAGCGGGAGGAACCGGGGAGCTGTTTTTT.

The chain carries TRBV28 and TRBJ1-3; TRBD1 matches 8 bases. From germline, CDR1 is MDHEN and CDR2 SYDVKM. The junction had 9 bases not matched to a gene; V was cut back by 4 bases and J by 4 bases. The CDR3 loop spans 16 amino acids. CDR3 bases: TGTGCCAGCAGTTCAGGACAGGGTTTGCTCGGAAACACCATATATTTT. Amino acid sequence: CASSSGQGLLGNTIYF.

The rearrangement uses TRBV29-1 and TRBJ1-2; TRBD1 aligns across 9 bases. Germline CDR1 and CDR2: SQVTM and ANQGSEA. The CDR3 is 15 amino acids. Germline trimming cut 0 bases from V and 7 bases from J; bases unmatched to any gene: 9. The CDR3 is CSVEDSGQGWGGYTF. The CDR3 DNA follows: TGCAGCGTTGAAGATTCGGGACAGGGTTGGGGTGGCTACACCTTC.

The chain carries TRBV27 and TRBJ1-3, with 7 bases lining up with TRBD1. CDR3 length: 15 amino acids. Germline V gives CDR1 MNHEY, CDR2 SMNVEV (reference sequence). Trimming took 3 bases from V and 2 from J; bases not matched to a gene: 4. This CDR3 reads CASSLLGQPGNTIYF. The CDR3 nucleotides are TGTGCCAGCAGTTTGTTGGGACAGCCTGGAAACACCATATATTTT.

This chain's CDR3 is CASSPSTGSLAGEQFF. CDR3 bases: TGCGCCAGCAGCCCAAGTACGGGATCACTAGCCGGTGAGCAGTTCTTC. The rearrangement uses TRBV5-1 and TRBJ2-1; a possible D gene is TRBD2 (6 bases). CDR1 and CDR2 from the germline V gene are SGHRS and YFSETQ. Trimming took off 4 bases at V and 9 bases at J, with 23 bases between the two ends. The CDR3 sequence is 16 residues long.

The chain carries TRBV5-4 and TRBJ2-5; maybe TRBD2 (6 bases). Gene TRBJ2-7 matches the end of the DNA better, so the J call may be wrong. Germline-derived CDR1 and CDR2 are SGHNT and YYREEE (reference sequence). The CDR3 runs 15 residues. As DNA, the CDR3 is TGTGCCAGCAGCTTGGAGGCGGGAACGGCCGCCGAGCAGTACTTC. This codes for CASSLEAGTAAEQYF.

V gene TRBV4-1 combines with J gene TRBJ2-1; D gene ambiguous. Trimming stripped 1 base from V and 4 bases from J, with 20 bases between. Germline V CDR1 and CDR2: MGHRA, YSYEKL. This CDR3 has 18 amino acids. The CDR3 coding sequence is TGCGCCAGCAGCCAAGGTCCCGCGCAGAGACCGATTTACAATGAGCAGTTCTTC. It specifies CASSQGPAQRPIYNEQFF.

V is TRBV6-1 and J is TRBJ2-7; D is tentatively TRBD1 or TRBD2 (5 bases each). Trimming pared 5 bases from V and 3 bases from J, leaving 11 bases between. This CDR3 is 13 amino acids long. Germline values: CDR1 MNHNS, CDR2 SASEGT. The CDR3 loop reads CASSPGTNYEQYF. The CDR3 nucleotides read TGTGCCAGCAGTCCCGGGACCAACTACGAGCAGTACTTC.

The chain uses TRBV9 and TRBJ2-3; TRBD2 aligns across 7 bases. The CDR3 is 16 amino acids. The V segment lost 3 bases and the J segment 4 bases; nucleotides outside the gene matches: 11. Germline V CDR1 and CDR2: SGDLS, YYNGEE. The CDR3 loop reads CASSDGEGRGSDTQYF. The CDR3 DNA reads as TGTGCCAGCAGCGATGGGGAAGGGAGGGGCTCAGATACGCAGTATTTT.

This clone was picked up one time. The chain has TRBV4-1 and TRBJ1-2; no clear D. In germline, CDR1 is MGHRA, CDR2 YSYEKL. V was clipped by 1 base and J by 8 bases, with 11 bases between them. CDR3 length: 13 residues. CDR3 amino acids: CASSQAPTKGYTF. The DNA of the CDR3 is TGCGCCAGCAGCCAAGCGCCCACAAAAGGCTACACCTTC.

CDR3 DNA: TGTGCCAGCAGTTTATACTGGTCGGACTACGAGCAGTACTTC. Its translation is CASSLYWSDYEQYF. The chain employs TRBV28 and TRBJ2-7; D gene ambiguous. Trimming took off 1 base at V and 3 bases at J, with 10 bases between the two ends. The germline CDR1 and CDR2 sequences are MDHEN and SYDVKM. This CDR3 spans 14 amino acids.

This chain links TRBV28 with TRBJ2-1, with 8 bases matching TRBD2. The CDR3 has 17 amino acids. Unmatched junction bases numbered 4, after V lost 0 bases and J lost 0 bases. Germline loops: CDR1 MDHEN, CDR2 SYDVKM. The CDR3 DNA is TGTGCCAGCAGTTTATGGAGAAGCGGGAGCTCCTACAATGAGCAGTTCTTC. This encodes CASSLWRSGSSYNEQFF.

The V gene is TRBV4-1, the J gene TRBJ1-5, with TRBD1 matching 9 bases. The CDR3 is 16 residues long. The V gene end was trimmed by 4 bases and the J gene end by 3 bases; junction bases not matched to a gene: 7. Per germline, CDR1 MGHRA and CDR2 YSYEKL. The CDR3 DNA follows: TGCGCCAGCAGCCTAAGGACAGGGGCCGTCAATCAGCCCCAGCATTTT. Protein product: CASSLRTGAVNQPQHF.

Points on this clone: Other DNA sequences from this sample encode an identical CDR3 as well. The rearrangement links TRBV6-5 to TRBJ2-7, with D uncertain. CDR3 length equals 12 residues. Looked up from germline, CDR1 is MNHEY and CDR2 is SVGAGI. The germline V and J ends were trimmed by 6 bases and 4 bases, with 10 bases remaining between them. The CDR3 nucleotides read TGTGCCAGCAGCCTGGACGGTTACGAGCAGTACTTC. This codes for CASSLDGYEQYF.

The chain uses TRBV10-3 and TRBJ2-7, with unresolved D. The CDR3 has 13 residues. From germline, CDR1 is ENHRY and CDR2 SYGVKD. V shed 2 bases and J shed 5 bases, with 10 bases lying between them. The CDR3 coding sequence is TGTGCCATCAGTGAGCTCTATAGCAACGAGCAGTACTTC. This encodes CAISELYSNEQYF.

This clone was observed once. This CDR3 is CASSENRGGEAFF. The CDR3 nucleotides are TGTGCCAGCAGTGAAAACCGGGGAGGGGAAGCTTTCTTT. The chain employs TRBV6-1 and TRBJ1-1; D is unclear. Germline V gene lookup returns CDR1 MNHNS and CDR2 SASEGT. V lost 2 bases and J 8 bases, leaving 12 bases between the germline ends. CDR3 length: 13 residues.

The chain couples TRBV6-5 to TRBJ2-5; 8 bases are a match to TRBD2. TRBJ2-7 matches the DNA end more closely, so the J call is doubtful. CDR3 length: 14 residues. Germline assignment: CDR1 MNHEY and CDR2 SVGAGI. The CDR3 bases are TGTGCCAGCAGTTACGAGGGACTAGCCTACGAGCAGTACTTC. The encoded protein is CASSYEGLAYEQYF.

The V and J genes are TRBV5-1 and TRBJ1-1; 12 bases line up with TRBD1. J was trimmed by 6 bases and V by 3 bases; bases with no gene match: 9. Per the germline V gene, CDR1 is SGHRS and CDR2 is YFSETQ. The CDR3 consists of 16 residues. The CDR3 spells CASSSEPGQGAAEAFF. CDR3 nucleotide sequence: TGCGCCAGCAGCTCCGAACCGGGACAGGGGGCAGCTGAAGCTTTCTTT.

This chain uses TRBV28 with TRBJ1-5; no firm D call. The V and J ends lost 6 bases and 0 bases respectively, with 12 bases between them. The CDR3 runs to 15 residues. Germline CDR1 reads MDHEN; CDR2 reads SYDVKM. Here the CDR3 DNA reads TGTGCCAGCAGCGGATCGATAGTTAGCAATCAGCCCCAGCATTTT. Translating it yields CASSGSIVSNQPQHF.

The V and J genes are TRBV11-2 and TRBJ2-2; D unclear. CDR3 length: 14 amino acids. Between the trimmed V and J ends, which lost 4 bases and 0 bases, there was a span of 6 bases. Per the germline V gene, CDR1 is SGHAT and CDR2 is FQNNGV. The CDR3 reads CASSSQANTGELFF. The CDR3 nucleotides are TGTGCCAGCAGCTCCCAGGCGAACACCGGGGAGCTGTTTTTT.